Included here is one T cell receptor beta chain sequence, with context. The specificity of this receptor is unknown. The record has no base qualities; no much larger clone is one base away. This specimen belongs to a study of T cell changes during pregnancy in multiple sclerosis (dated by TCRdb to the late 2010s). General notes on the study: In women with multiple sclerosis, the researchers looked at how the T cell repertoire shifted as pregnancy progressed.

Per the germline V gene, SQVTM is the CDR1 and ANQGSEA is the CDR2. V is cut back by 7 bases and J by 2 bases, with 21 bases in the junction unmatched. The CDR3 has 18 amino acids, counting the end cysteine and phenylalanine. Here the CDR3 DNA is all that survives: 54 bases in frame from base 1. The receptor library was made with the immunoSEQ multiplex PCR assay. The source is immuneACCESS, and TCRdb retained only in-frame sequences with V and J called. Part of the clones is not carried over; for the studies checked, unresolved V genes explain less than half of this, and the remainder is unexplained. This sample has roughly 83,000 clones in its table, and 91% of those were observed once. The ten largest account for roughly 3.5% of the sample.

The chain was built from TRBV29-1 and TRBJ2-7, and TRBD1 aligns with 9 junction nucleotides. This TCR was recovered from a female donor in good health, serving as a control in a pregnancy study. Some clones in this sample may be carry-over from other donors' samples. The sample in question was PBMCs, obtained in the first trimester of pregnancy. In nucleotides, the sequence is TGCAGCGGCGCCGTCCGGGACAGGGTGAACTCCCCAACCTACGAGCAGTACTTC. This is translated as CSGAVRDRVNSPTYEQYF.